What follows is one T cell receptor (beta chain) and its context. Antigen specificity is unknown. The V end lost 1 base, the J end lost 0 bases, and 8 bases lay between the germline ends. CDR1 and CDR2 (germline): LNHNV, YYDKDF (reference sequence). CDR3 size: 15 residues. This entry belongs to a study of cytomegalovirus exposure and HLA in healthy donors. The study's findings and limits: A later analysis found common viral pathogens apparently linked to several of the most significant clusters. Specific recognition of CMV antigens was confirmed in vitro for a few chains (all CMV-associated).

The PCR was carried out with 60 Vbeta primers and 13 Jbeta primers. The table came from immunoSEQ multiplex PCR; TCRdb's copy has only in-frame clones and leaves some out. The sample data list 100,000 to 150,000 clones. Material: PBMCs. This sequence was found in a man aged 25 to 40 in good health and CMV-seronegative. V and J are TRBV15 and TRBJ2-3; D might be TRBD2 (5 bases). DNA for the CDR3: TGTGCCACCAGCAGAGGCCGCGGGAGCACAGATACGCAGTATTTT. It translates to CATSRGRGSTDTQYF.